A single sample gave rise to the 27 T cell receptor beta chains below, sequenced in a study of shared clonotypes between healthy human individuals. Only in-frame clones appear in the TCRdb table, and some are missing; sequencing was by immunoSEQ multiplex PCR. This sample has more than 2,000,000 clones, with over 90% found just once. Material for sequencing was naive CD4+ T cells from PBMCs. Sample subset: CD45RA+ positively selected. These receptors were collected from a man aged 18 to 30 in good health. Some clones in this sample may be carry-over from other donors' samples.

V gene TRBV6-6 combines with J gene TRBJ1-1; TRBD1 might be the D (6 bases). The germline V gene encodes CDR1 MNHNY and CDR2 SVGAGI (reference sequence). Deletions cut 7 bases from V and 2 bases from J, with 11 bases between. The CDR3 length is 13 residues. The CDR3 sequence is CASIQQGNTEAFF. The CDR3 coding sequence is TGTGCCAGCATCCAACAGGGAAACACTGAAGCTTTCTTT.

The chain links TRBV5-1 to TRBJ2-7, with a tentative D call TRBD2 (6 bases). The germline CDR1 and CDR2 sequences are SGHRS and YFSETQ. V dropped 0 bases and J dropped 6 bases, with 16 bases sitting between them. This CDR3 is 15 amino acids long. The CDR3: CASSLVAGSAREQYF. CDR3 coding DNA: TGCGCCAGCAGCTTGGTGGCGGGGAGCGCGCGCGAGCAGTACTTC.

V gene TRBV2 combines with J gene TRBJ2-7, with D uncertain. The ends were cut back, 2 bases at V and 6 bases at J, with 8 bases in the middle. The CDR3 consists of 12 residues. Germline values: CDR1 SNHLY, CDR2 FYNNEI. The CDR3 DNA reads TGTGCCAGCAGTGAACAGTCCCTCGAGCAGTACTTC. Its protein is CASSEQSLEQYF.

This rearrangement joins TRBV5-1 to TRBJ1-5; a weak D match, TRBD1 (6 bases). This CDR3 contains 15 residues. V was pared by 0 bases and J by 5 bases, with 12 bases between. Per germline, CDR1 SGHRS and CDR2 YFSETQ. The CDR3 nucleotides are TGCGCCAGCAGCTTGGGAGTGGCAGGGGATCAGCCCCAGCATTTT. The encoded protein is CASSLGVAGDQPQHF.

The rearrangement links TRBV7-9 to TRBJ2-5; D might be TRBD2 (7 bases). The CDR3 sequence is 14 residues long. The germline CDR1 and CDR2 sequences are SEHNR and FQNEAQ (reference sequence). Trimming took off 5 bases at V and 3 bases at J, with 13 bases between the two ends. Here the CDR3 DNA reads TGTGCCAGCAGCCGCCGGGGGGCTGAAGAGACCCAGTACTTC. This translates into CASSRRGAEETQYF. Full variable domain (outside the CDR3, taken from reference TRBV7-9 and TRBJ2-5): DTGVSQNPRHKITKRGQNVTFRCDPISEHNRLYWYRQTLGQGPEFLTYFQNEAQLEKSRLLSDRFSAERPKGSFSTLEIQRTEQGDSAMYLCASSRRGAEETQYFGPGTRLLVL.

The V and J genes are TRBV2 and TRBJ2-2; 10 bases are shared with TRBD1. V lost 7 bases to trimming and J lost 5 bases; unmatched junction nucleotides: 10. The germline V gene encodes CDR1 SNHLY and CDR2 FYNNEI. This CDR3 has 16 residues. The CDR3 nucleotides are TGTGCCAGCACCATGAGCGGGACAGGGGAGACCGGGGAGCTGTTTTTT. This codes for CASTMSGTGETGELFF.

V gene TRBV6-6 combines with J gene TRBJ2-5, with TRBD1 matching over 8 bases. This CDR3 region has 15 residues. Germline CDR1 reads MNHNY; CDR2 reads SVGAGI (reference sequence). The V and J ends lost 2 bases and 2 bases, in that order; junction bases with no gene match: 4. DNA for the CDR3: TGTGCCAGCAGTTACCCGGGGACAGGACAAGAGACCCAGTACTTC. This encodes CASSYPGTGQETQYF.

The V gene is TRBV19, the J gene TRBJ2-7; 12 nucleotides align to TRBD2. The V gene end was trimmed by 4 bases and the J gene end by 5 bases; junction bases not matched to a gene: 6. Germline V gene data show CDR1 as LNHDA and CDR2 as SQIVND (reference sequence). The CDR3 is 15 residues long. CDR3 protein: CASSTLAGGPHEQYF. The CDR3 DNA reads TGTGCCAGTAGTACTCTAGCGGGAGGGCCCCACGAGCAGTACTTC.

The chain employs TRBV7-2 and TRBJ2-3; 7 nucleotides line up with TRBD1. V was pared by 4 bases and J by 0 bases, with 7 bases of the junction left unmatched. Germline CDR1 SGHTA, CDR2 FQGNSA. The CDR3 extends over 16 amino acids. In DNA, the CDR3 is TGTGCCAGCAGCTGGGGGTGGGGACAGAGCACAGATACGCAGTATTTT. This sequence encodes CASSWGWGQSTDTQYF.

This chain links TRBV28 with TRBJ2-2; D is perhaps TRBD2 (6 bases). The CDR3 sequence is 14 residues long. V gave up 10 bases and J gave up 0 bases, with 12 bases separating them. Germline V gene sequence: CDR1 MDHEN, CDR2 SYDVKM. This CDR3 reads CATVDYTNTGELFF. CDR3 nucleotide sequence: TGTGCCACCGTGGACTATACGAACACCGGGGAGCTGTTTTTT.

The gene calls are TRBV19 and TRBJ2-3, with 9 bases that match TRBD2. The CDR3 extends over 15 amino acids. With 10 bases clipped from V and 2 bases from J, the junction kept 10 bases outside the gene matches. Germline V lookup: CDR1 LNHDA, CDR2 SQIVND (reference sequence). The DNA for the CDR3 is TGTGCCACCAAGGATGGCGGGAGGGCCACAGATACGCAGTATTTT. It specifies CATKDGGRATDTQYF.

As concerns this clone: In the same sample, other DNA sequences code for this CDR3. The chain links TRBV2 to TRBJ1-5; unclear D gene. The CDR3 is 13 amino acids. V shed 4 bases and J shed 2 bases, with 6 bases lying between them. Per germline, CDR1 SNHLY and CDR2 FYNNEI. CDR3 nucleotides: TGTGCCAGCAGTGGGGCGCGCAATCAGCCCCAGCATTTT. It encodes CASSGARNQPQHF.

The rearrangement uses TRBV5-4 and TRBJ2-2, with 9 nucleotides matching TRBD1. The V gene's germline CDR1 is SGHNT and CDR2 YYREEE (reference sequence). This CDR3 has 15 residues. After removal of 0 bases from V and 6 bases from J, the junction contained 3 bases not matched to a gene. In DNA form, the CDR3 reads TGTGCCAGCAGCTTGGCCGACAGGGGGTCCGGGGAGCTGTTTTTT. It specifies CASSLADRGSGELFF.

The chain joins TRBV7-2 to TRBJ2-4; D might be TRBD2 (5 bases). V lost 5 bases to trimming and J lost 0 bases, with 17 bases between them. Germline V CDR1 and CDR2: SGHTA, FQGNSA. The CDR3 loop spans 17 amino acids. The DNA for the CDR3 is TGTGCCAGCAGCCCCCCGGGAAGGCAGGTAGCCAAAAACATTCAGTACTTC. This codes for CASSPPGRQVAKNIQYF.

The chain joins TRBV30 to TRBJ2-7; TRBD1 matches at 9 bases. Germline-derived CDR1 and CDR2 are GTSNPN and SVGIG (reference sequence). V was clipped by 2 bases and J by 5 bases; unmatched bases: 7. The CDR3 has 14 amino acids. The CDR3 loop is CAWSRGTGPDEQYF. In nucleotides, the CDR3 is TGTGCCTGGAGTCGGGGGACAGGGCCAGACGAGCAGTACTTC.

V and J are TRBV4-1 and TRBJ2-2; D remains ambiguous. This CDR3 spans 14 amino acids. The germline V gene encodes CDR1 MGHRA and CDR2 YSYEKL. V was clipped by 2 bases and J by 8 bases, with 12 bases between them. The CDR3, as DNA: TGCGCCAGCAGCCAAAAGTTAGGAGCAGGGGAGCTGTTTTTT. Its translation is CASSQKLGAGELFF.

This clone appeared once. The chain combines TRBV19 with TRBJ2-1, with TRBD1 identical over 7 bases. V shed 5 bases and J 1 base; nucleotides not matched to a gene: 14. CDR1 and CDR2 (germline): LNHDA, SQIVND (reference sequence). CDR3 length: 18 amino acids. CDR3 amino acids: CASSPNALTGPSYNEQFF. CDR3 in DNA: TGTGCCAGTAGTCCAAACGCATTGACAGGGCCTTCCTACAATGAGCAGTTCTTC.

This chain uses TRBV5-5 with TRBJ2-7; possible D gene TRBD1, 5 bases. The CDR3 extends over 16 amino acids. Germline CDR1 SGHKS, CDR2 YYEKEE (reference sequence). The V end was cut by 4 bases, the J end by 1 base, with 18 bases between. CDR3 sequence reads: CASSPQTGVISYEQYF. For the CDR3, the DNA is TGTGCCAGCAGCCCTCAAACAGGAGTCATTTCCTACGAGCAGTACTTC. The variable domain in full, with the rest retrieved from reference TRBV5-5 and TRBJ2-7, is DAGVTQSPTHLIKTRGQQVTLRCSPISGHKSVSWYQQVLGQGPQFIFQYYEKEERGRGNFPDRFSARQFPNYSSELNVNALLLGDSALYLCASSPQTGVISYEQYFGPGTRLTVT.

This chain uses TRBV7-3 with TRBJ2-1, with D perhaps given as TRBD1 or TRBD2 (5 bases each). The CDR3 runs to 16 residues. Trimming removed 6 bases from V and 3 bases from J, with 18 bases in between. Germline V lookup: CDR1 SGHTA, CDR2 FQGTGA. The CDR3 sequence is CASSLLPPGSYNEQFF. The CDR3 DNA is TGTGCCAGCAGTCTACTCCCCCCAGGGAGCTACAATGAGCAGTTCTTC.

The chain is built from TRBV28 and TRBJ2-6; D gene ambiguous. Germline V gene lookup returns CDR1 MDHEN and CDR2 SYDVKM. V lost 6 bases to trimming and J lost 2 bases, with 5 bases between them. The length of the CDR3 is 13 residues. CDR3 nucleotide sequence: TGTGCCAGCAGCAATACTGGGGCCAACGTCCTGACTTTC. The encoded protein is CASSNTGANVLTF.

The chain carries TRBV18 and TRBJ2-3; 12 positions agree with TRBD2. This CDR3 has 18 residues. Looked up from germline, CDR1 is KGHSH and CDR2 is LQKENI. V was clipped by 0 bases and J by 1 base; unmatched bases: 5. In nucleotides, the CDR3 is TGTGCCAGCTCACCACCGCTAGCGGGAGGGCCAGGCACAGATACGCAGTATTTT. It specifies CASSPPLAGGPGTDTQYF.

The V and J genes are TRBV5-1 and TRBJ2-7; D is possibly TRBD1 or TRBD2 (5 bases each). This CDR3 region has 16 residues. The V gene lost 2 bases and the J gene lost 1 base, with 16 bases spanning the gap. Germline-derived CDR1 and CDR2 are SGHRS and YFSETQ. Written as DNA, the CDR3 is TGCGCCAGCAGCTTAGGGACCCCGATACCATCCTACGAGCAGTACTTC. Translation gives CASSLGTPIPSYEQYF. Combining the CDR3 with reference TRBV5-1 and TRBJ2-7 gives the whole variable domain KAGVTQTPRYLIKTRGQQVTLSCSPISGHRSVSWYQQTPGQGLQFLFEYFSETQRNKGNFPGRFSGRQFSNSRSEMNVSTLELGDSALYLCASSLGTPIPSYEQYFGPGTRLTVT.

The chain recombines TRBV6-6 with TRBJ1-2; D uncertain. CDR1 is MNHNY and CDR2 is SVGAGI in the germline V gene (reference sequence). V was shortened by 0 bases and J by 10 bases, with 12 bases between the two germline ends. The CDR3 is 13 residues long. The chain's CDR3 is CASSYSLRTSYTF. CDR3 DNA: TGTGCCAGCAGTTACTCCCTCCGGACGTCCTACACCTTC.

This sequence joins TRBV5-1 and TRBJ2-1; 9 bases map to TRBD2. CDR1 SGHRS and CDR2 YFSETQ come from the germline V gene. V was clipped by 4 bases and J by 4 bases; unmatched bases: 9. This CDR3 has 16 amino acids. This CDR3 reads CASSHPLAGGYNEQFF. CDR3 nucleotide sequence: TGCGCCAGCAGCCACCCGCTGGCGGGAGGGTACAATGAGCAGTTCTTC. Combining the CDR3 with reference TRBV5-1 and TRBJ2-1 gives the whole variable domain KAGVTQTPRYLIKTRGQQVTLSCSPISGHRSVSWYQQTPGQGLQFLFEYFSETQRNKGNFPGRFSGRQFSNSRSEMNVSTLELGDSALYLCASSHPLAGGYNEQFFGPGTRLTVL.

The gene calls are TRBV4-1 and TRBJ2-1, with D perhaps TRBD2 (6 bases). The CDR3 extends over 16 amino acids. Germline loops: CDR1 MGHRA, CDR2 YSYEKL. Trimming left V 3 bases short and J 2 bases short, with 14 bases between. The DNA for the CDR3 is TGCGCCAGCAGCCAGACCTGGCGGACTACCTACAATGAGCAGTTCTTC. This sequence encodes CASSQTWRTTYNEQFF.

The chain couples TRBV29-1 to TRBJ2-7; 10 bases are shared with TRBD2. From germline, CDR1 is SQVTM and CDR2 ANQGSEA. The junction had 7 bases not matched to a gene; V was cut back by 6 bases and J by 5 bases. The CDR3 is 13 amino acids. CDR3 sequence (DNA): TGCAGCGTAAGCGGGAGGGCCTTCCACGAGCAGTACTTC. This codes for CSVSGRAFHEQYF.

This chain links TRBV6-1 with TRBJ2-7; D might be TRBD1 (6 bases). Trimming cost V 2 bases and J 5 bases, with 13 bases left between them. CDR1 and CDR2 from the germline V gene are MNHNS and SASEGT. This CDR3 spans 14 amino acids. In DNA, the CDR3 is TGTGCCAGCAGTGAACGGACAGAAAGAAACGAGCAGTACTTC. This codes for CASSERTERNEQYF.